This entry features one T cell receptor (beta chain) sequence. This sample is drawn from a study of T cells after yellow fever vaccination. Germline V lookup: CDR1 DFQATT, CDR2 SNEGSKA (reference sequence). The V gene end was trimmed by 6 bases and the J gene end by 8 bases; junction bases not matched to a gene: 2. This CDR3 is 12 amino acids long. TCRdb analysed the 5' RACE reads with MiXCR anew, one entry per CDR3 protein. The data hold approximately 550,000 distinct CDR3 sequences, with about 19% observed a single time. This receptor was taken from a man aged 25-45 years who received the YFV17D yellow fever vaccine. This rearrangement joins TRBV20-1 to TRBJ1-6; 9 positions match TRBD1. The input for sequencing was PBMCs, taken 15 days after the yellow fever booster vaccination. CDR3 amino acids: CSARDRDSPLHF. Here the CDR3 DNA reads TGCAGTGCAAGGGACAGGGATTCACCCCTCCACTTT.